These T cell receptor beta chains were read from a single sample in a study of T cells after yellow fever vaccination. TCRdb itself ran the 5' RACE reads through MiXCR, one entry per CDR3 protein. The sample holds nearly 350,000 distinct CDR3 sequences, 8% to 9.5% seen once. The input for sequencing was PBMCs, taken more than 35 days after the first yellow fever vaccination. The receptors come from a man between 18 and 35 years old who received the YFV17D yellow fever vaccine. Both conserved end residues are part of each CDR3. The order of the fields is J gene, D gene, V gene, clone size, CDR3 protein, CDR3 DNA. The D gene is left open where the match is weak. The listing skips clone size in some rows; elsewhere it reads once, few, many or a size class.

TRBJ2-2,-,TRBV4-2,-,CASLRGNTGELFF,TGTGCCAGCCTCCGGGGGAACACCGGGGAGCTGTTTTTT
TRBJ1-1,-,TRBV29-1,many,CSVIRGGVNTEAFF,TGCAGCGTTATCAGGGGCGGGGTGAACACTGAAGCTTTCTTT
TRBJ1-2,-,TRBV20-1,-,CSASEGRTYGYTF,TGCAGTGCTAGCGAGGGGAGAACCTATGGCTACACCTTC
TRBJ2-3,TRBD2,TRBV20-1,-,CSAQLAGSTDTQYF,TGCAGTGCTCAACTAGCGGGGAGCACAGATACGCAGTATTTT
TRBJ2-4,-,TRBV7-2,few,CASSPPLQGAKNIQYF,TGTGCCAGCAGCCCCCCGCTACAGGGAGCCAAAAACATTCAGTACTTC
TRBJ1-5,-,TRBV4-1,-,CASSQDSRTHQDQPQHF,TGCGCCAGCAGCCAAGATTCTCGGACACACCAGGATCAGCCCCAGCATTTT
TRBJ1-6,-,TRBV5-1,-,CASSLEAGLHNSPLHF,TGCGCCAGCAGCTTGGAGGCAGGGCTTCATAATTCACCCCTCCACTTT
TRBJ2-5,TRBD2,TRBV7-9,few,CASSYGLAGAEIETQYF,TGTGCCAGCAGCTACGGACTAGCGGGGGCTGAAATAGAGACCCAGTACTTC
TRBJ2-3,-,TRBV5-1,many,CASSPDSGLTDTQYF,TGCGCCAGCAGCCCCGACAGTGGACTCACAGATACGCAGTATTTT
TRBJ1-5,TRBD1,TRBV7-2,-,CASSPQGGFSNQPQHF,TGTGCCAGCAGCCCGCAGGGGGGTTTTAGCAATCAGCCCCAGCATTTT
TRBJ2-1,-,TRBV5-1,-,CASSYPDNEQFF,TGCGCCAGCAGCTACCCTGACAATGAGCAGTTCTTC
TRBJ1-2,-,TRBV5-1,few,CASRDTNNYGYTF,TGCGCCAGCCGGGACACGAATAACTATGGCTACACCTTC
TRBJ2-1,TRBD1,TRBV29-1,many,CSVLQGILGNEQFF,TGCAGCGTACTACAGGGGATCCTAGGGAATGAGCAGTTCTTC
TRBJ2-2,-,TRBV24-1,few,CATSDTGSGELFF,TGTGCCACCAGTGATACAGGGTCCGGGGAGCTGTTTTTT
TRBJ1-1,-,TRBV7-6,many,CASSSPGAAEAFF,TGTGCCAGCAGCTCCCCAGGGGCAGCTGAAGCTTTCTTT
TRBJ1-2,-,TRBV3-1,once,CASSQGRGWYGYTF,TGTGCCAGCAGCCAAGGGAGGGGATGGTATGGCTACACCTTC
TRBJ1-6,-,TRBV18,-,CASSPSARENSPLHF,TGTGCCAGCTCACCCTCCGCCCGGGAGAATTCACCCCTCCACTTT
TRBJ2-6,-,TRBV6-2/TRBV6-3,few,CATLIQGYSPGANVLTF,TGTGCCACCTTAATACAGGGTTATAGCCCTGGGGCCAACGTCCTGACTTTC
TRBJ1-6,TRBD1,TRBV20-1,few,CSARARTGGKNNSPLHF,TGCAGTGCTAGAGCCCGGACAGGGGGCAAGAATAATTCACCCCTCCACTTT
TRBJ1-1,-,TRBV27,few,CASSPFFGQGPEAFF,TGTGCCAGCAGCCCCTTTTTCGGTCAGGGCCCTGAAGCTTTCTTT
TRBJ2-1,TRBD1,TRBV10-3,-,CAISPQPTGDEQFF,TGTGCCATCAGCCCTCAGCCGACAGGGGATGAGCAGTTCTTC
TRBJ2-3,-,TRBV10-3,few,CAISRADTQYF,TGTGCCATCAGTCGTGCAGATACGCAGTATTTT
TRBJ2-5,TRBD2,TRBV29-1,few,CSVRGTSGGLGPDQETQYF,TGCAGCGTGCGGGGGACTAGCGGGGGCCTGGGCCCCGATCAAGAGACCCAGTACTTC
TRBJ1-2,-,TRBV7-8,few,CASSFRTAYGYTF,TGTGCCAGCAGCTTCAGGACGGCTTATGGCTACACCTTC
TRBJ1-1,-,TRBV6-2/TRBV6-3,many,CASSPLGGDPLNTEAFF,TGTGCCAGCAGCCCCCTGGGAGGGGACCCCTTGAACACTGAAGCTTTCTTT
TRBJ1-5,TRBD1,TRBV6-1,-,CASTQGDWGNQPQHF,TGTGCCAGCACCCAGGGGGATTGGGGCAATCAGCCCCAGCATTTT
TRBJ2-4,TRBD2,TRBV5-1,-,CASRAGVDTNIQYF,TGCGCCAGTAGAGCGGGGGTGGACACAAACATTCAGTACTTC
TRBJ2-2,-,TRBV12-3/TRBV12-4,-,CASSLTQNTGELFF,TGTGCCAGCAGTTTAACCCAGAACACCGGGGAGCTGTTTTTT
TRBJ1-6,TRBD1,TRBV4-3,many,CASSQDLSGQGVSPLHF,TGCGCCAGCAGCCAAGATCTTAGTGGACAGGGTGTTTCACCCCTCCACTTT
TRBJ1-6,-,TRBV2,-,CASRIGTTLSQSPLHF,TGTGCCAGCAGGATTGGGACCACACTGAGTCAATCACCCCTCCACTTT
TRBJ2-4,TRBD1,TRBV12-3/TRBV12-4,-,CASSRQGAKNIQYF,TGTGCCAGCAGCAGACAGGGGGCCAAAAACATTCAGTACTTC
TRBJ2-1,-,TRBV30,many,CAWSTGGRYNEQFF,TGTGCCTGGAGTACGGGGGGCCGCTACAATGAGCAGTTCTTC
TRBJ2-3,TRBD2,TRBV10-2,few,CASSDYGGVPSTQYF,TGCGCCAGCAGTGACTACGGGGGGGTCCCCAGTACGCAGTATTTT
TRBJ1-1,TRBD1,TRBV10-3,-,CAIRVDRATEAFF,TGTGCCATCAGAGTTGACAGGGCCACTGAAGCTTTCTTT
TRBJ2-3,-,TRBV6-2/TRBV6-3,many,CASSYADRFGDTQYF,TGTGCCAGCAGTTACGCAGACAGGTTCGGAGATACGCAGTATTTT
TRBJ1-1,-,TRBV7-9,-,CASSFHLQGAFF,TGTGCCAGCAGCTTCCACCTCCAAGGGGCTTTCTTT
TRBJ2-2,-,TRBV5-1,-,CASSLNFLRNTGELFF,TGCGCCAGCAGCCTCAACTTTCTCAGGAACACCGGGGAGCTGTTTTTT